This entry describes one T cell receptor beta chain. The sample belongs to a study of T cells in tumors after PD-1 blockade. Trimming removed 3 bases at V and 6 bases at J, with 16 bases between. The CDR3 is 14 amino acids. CDR1 and CDR2 from the germline V gene are SGHRS and YFSETQ. Generated by immunoSEQ multiplex PCR, the TCRdb table keeps only in-frame clones and is missing some. Of 55,000 to 65,000 clones listed, around 80% are singletons. The TCR comes from a human donor with basal cell carcinoma. Sequenced here: PBMCs, sampled before anti-PD-1 treatment. The chain couples TRBV5-1 to TRBJ2-7; TRBD1 is a possible D gene (6 bases). The DNA for the CDR3 is TGCGCCAGCAGCTACGACAGGAGAACTGGCGAGCAGTACTTC. It yields the protein CASSYDRRTGEQYF.